This TCR beta chain was sequenced in a study of blood T cell repertoires in COVID-19 (dated by TCRdb to 2020 to 2022). Regarding the study in general: The collaborator samples originated in the United States, Italy and Spain and spanned the acute and convalescent phases of COVID-19. Where HLA class I and class II types were available, the types were taken from metadata supplied by the sample provider, not from assay-based typing. The repertoires were made available in a free public database intended to serve as a resource for research on the immune response to SARS-CoV-2. The sample metadata nearly always contained a de-identified subject ID, COVID-19 status, age in years and sex. The dataset comprised deeply sampled blood TCRbeta repertoires from subjects exposed to, actively infected with, or recovered from COVID-19. Samples came from the ongoing ImmuneRACE study (first 160 participants) plus 1,254 subjects from 6 global collaborators. The material from the prospective study consisted of cDNA or gDNA derived from T cells, B-cell-depleted T cells, or PBMCs.

Study-wide conclusions, independent of this receptor: Clinical and demographic metadata were provided uncurated, with the amount varying by source and participant.

A word on this clone: Its cognate antigen has yet to be identified. No per-base quality is available; no much larger clone lies one base away.

TCRbeta CDR3 regions were amplified from genomic DNA using the immunoSEQ Assay, a bias-controlled multiplex PCR. The study's own analysis went as follows. Nucleated cell counts per sample were estimated from amplification of reference gene primers within the assay. To quantify the absolute abundance of each unique TCRbeta CDR3 rearrangement, sequence reads were collapsed and filtered. Productive Simpson clonality was computed per sample as the square root of Simpson's diversity index over productive rearrangements. TCRdb limited this immuneACCESS table to in-frame rearrangements with V and J called. A share of clones is missing; checked studies link under half to unresolved V genes, and the rest is unexplained. V and J calls and clone size are those listed in that table; D and trimming were worked out from the DNA. The sample table holds approximately 77,000 clones, of which around 88% were seen once. The top ten clones comprise almost 7% of the sample.

Whole blood was collected in K2EDTA tubes by collaborating institutions according to the institutions' own protocols. For TCRbeta analysis, collaborators shipped samples in one of three forms: frozen whole blood, isolated PBMCs, or DNA extracted from either of those sample types. Sequencing was done on a sample of peripheral blood. The source of this sequence is an elderly woman with acute or convalescent COVID-19.

The nucleotide sequence reads TGTGCCAGCAGCCCGGGGGGGGCGGGGACAGATACGCAGTATTTT. It encodes CASSPGGAGTDTQYF. The chain was built from TRBV6-5 and TRBJ2-3, with TRBD2 matching 8 junction bases. From a lookup of the germline V gene, CDR1 and CDR2 are MNHEY and SVGAGI. The CDR3, from cysteine to phenylalanine, totals 15 residues. The sequence is cut down to CDR3 DNA, 45 bases in frame from base 1. V is cut back by 6 bases and J by 3 bases, with 8 bases in the junction unmatched.